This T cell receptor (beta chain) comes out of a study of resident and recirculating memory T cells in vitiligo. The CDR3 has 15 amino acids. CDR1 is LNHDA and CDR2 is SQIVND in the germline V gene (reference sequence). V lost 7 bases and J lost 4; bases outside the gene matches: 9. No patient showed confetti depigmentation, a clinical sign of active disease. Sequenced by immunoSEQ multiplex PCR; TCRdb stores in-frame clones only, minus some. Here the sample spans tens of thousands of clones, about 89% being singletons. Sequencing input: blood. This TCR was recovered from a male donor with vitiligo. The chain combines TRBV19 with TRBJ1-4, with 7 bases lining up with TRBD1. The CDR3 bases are TGTGCCAGTAAATTCGACGGGACAGATAATGAAAAACTGTTTTTT. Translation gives CASKFDGTDNEKLFF.